The 20 T cell receptor beta chains below all came from one sample that was sequenced in a study of cytomegalovirus exposure and HLA in healthy donors. It was with 60 Vbeta and 13 Jbeta primers that the PCR ran. Generated by immunoSEQ multiplex PCR, the TCRdb table keeps only in-frame clones and is missing some. The profile shows around 200,000 clones, around 84% of them singletons. What was sequenced was PBMCs. All receptors derive from a girl aged 2-10 years in good health and CMV-seropositive.

The chain links TRBV5-1 to TRBJ2-2; 7 nucleotides align to TRBD2. Trimming removed 4 bases from V and 7 bases from J; junction bases left unmatched: 4. In germline, CDR1 is SGHRS, CDR2 YFSETQ. The CDR3 consists of 13 residues. CDR3 in DNA: TGCGCCAGCAGCCCGACGGGGGGCGGGGAGCTGTTTTTT. Translation: CASSPTGGGELFF.

The V gene is TRBV19, the J gene TRBJ2-7, with D perhaps matching TRBD2 (5 bases). Looked up from germline, CDR1 is LNHDA and CDR2 is SQIVND (reference sequence). The CDR3 contains 13 residues. With 3 bases removed from V and 5 bases from J, the gap between germline ends came to 11 bases. The CDR3 DNA follows: TGTGCCAGTAGTATCAAGGGAGCCAACGAGCAGTACTTC. Its protein product is CASSIKGANEQYF.

The chain carries TRBV5-6 and TRBJ2-7, with D possibly TRBD1 on 5 matching bases. Germline V gene data show CDR1 as SGHDT and CDR2 as YYEEEE. This CDR3 has 15 residues. V was shortened by 4 bases and J by 6 bases, with 20 bases between the two germline ends. DNA of the CDR3: TGTGCCAGCAGCCCCCCCAGGGCCCATGCGAGCGAGCAGTACTTC. Its protein is CASSPPRAHASEQYF.

This CDR3 is CAISGRLDDEQFF. CDR3 DNA: TGTGCCATCAGTGGACGACTCGACGATGAGCAGTTCTTC. V gene TRBV10-3 combines with J gene TRBJ2-1; no definite D call. Germline CDR1 ENHRY, CDR2 SYGVKD. The CDR3 has 13 residues. Trimming pared 4 bases from V and 8 bases from J, leaving 12 bases between.

This chain links TRBV5-6 with TRBJ2-7; 11 nucleotides agree with TRBD1. V dropped 7 bases and J dropped 5; count of bases not matched to a gene: 8. The CDR3 sequence is 14 residues long. CDR1 and CDR2 (germline): SGHDT, YYEEEE. The CDR3 sequence: CASDRTGGVNEQYF. DNA for the CDR3: TGTGCCAGCGACCGGACAGGGGGCGTCAACGAGCAGTACTTC.

The chain carries TRBV6-5 and TRBJ1-2; no clear D. Trimming removed 6 bases at V and 4 bases at J, with 15 bases between. Germline lookup yields CDR1 MNHEY and CDR2 SVGAGI. The CDR3 is 14 amino acids. CDR3 sequence reads: CASRALGEGYGYTF. The CDR3 DNA follows: TGTGCCAGCAGGGCCCTGGGAGAAGGCTATGGCTACACCTTC.

CDR3 amino acids: CASSVGQVTDTQYF. For the CDR3, the DNA is TGCGCCAGCAGCGTGGGACAGGTGACAGATACGCAGTATTTT. The J gene is TRBJ2-3, the V gene TRBV5-1, with TRBD1 matching 8 bases. The CDR3 consists of 14 residues. Germline CDR1 SGHRS, CDR2 YFSETQ. With V trimmed by 4 bases and J by 3 bases, 4 bases remained unmatched.

This chain joins TRBV4-1 and TRBJ2-7, with TRBD1 identical over 7 bases. This CDR3 contains 17 residues. Germline V lookup: CDR1 MGHRA, CDR2 YSYEKL. V was pared by 2 bases and J by 4 bases, with 14 bases of the junction left unmatched. The CDR3 bases are TGCGCCAGCAGCCAACCGGGCGTCGGGACAGTAGATTACGAGCAGTACTTC. This codes for CASSQPGVGTVDYEQYF.

The chain joins TRBV18 to TRBJ2-1; 12 nucleotides align to TRBD2. V trimming: 3 bases; J trimming: 7 bases; junction bases outside the gene matches: 4. The length of the CDR3 is 15 residues. The germline V gene encodes CDR1 KGHSH and CDR2 LQKENI. CDR3 loop: CASSPLAGGYNEQFF. In nucleotides, the CDR3 is TGTGCCAGCTCACCTCTAGCGGGAGGGTATAATGAGCAGTTCTTC.

This clone was recorded once. The CDR3 region has the DNA TGTGCCTGGAGGACTTACTCTGGAAACACCATATATTTT. Protein product: CAWRTYSGNTIYF. The chain couples TRBV30 to TRBJ1-3; D call uncertain. This CDR3 is built from 13 residues. Germline CDR1 and CDR2: GTSNPN and SVGIG (reference sequence). V lost 3 bases, J lost 0 bases, and 6 bases lay in between.

The chain joins TRBV5-1 to TRBJ2-7; tentative D call: TRBD1 (6 bases). The CDR3 consists of 15 residues. V lost 0 bases and J 2 bases, leaving 12 bases between the germline ends. Germline V gene lookup returns CDR1 SGHRS and CDR2 YFSETQ. In DNA, the CDR3 is TGCGCCAGCAGCTTGGGCCCAGGGGTAACCTACGAGCAGTACTTC. Residues: CASSLGPGVTYEQYF.

This sequence joins TRBV27 and TRBJ2-2; no clear D. Trimming stripped 3 bases from V and 6 bases from J, with 8 bases between. Germline loops: CDR1 MNHEY, CDR2 SMNVEV (reference sequence). The CDR3 spans 13 residues. The CDR3: CASSFVLAGELFF. The CDR3 coding sequence is TGTGCCAGCAGTTTCGTCCTAGCCGGGGAGCTGTTTTTT.

With regard to this clone: This specimen includes other DNA sequences encoding the same CDR3. The chain couples TRBV6-5 to TRBJ2-1; D perhaps matches TRBD1 (5 bases). CDR3 length equals 11 residues. Germline V lookup: CDR1 MNHEY, CDR2 SVGAGI. Trimming removed 5 bases from V and 6 bases from J, with 5 bases in between. The CDR3 DNA reads TGTGCCAGCAGTCAGGGCAATGAGCAGTTCTTC. Translating it yields CASSQGNEQFF.

This clone was counted once. The rearrangement links TRBV27 to TRBJ2-7; TRBD1 might be the D (5 bases). Germline CDR1 is MNHEY and CDR2 is SMNVEV (reference sequence). The CDR3 runs to 15 residues. Trimming pared 6 bases from V and 2 bases from J, leaving 17 bases between. CDR3 nucleotides: TGTGCCAGCAGCCTCCAGGGCTCCCGGCCCTACGAGCAGTACTTC. Encoded protein: CASSLQGSRPYEQYF.

The chain links TRBV30 to TRBJ2-1; TRBD2 matches at 10 bases. The V gene's germline CDR1 is GTSNPN and CDR2 SVGIG (reference sequence). Trimming took 4 bases from V and 14 from J; bases not matched to a gene: 11. The CDR3 has 13 amino acids. CDR3: CAWTGLAEGGEFF. The CDR3, as DNA: TGTGCCTGGACCGGACTAGCGGAGGGGGGGGAGTTCTTC.

The V and J genes are TRBV4-1 and TRBJ2-7; D uncertain. The germline gives CDR1 MGHRA, CDR2 YSYEKL. With 1 base removed from V and 5 bases from J, the gap between germline ends came to 15 bases. The CDR3 sequence is 15 residues long. The CDR3 region has the DNA TGCGCCAGCAGCCAAGGAGGCCTAACTCCTAACGAGCAGTACTTC. This gives the protein CASSQGGLTPNEQYF.

The genes are TRBV6-5 and TRBJ1-2, with D uncertain. Germline lookup yields CDR1 MNHEY and CDR2 SVGAGI. This CDR3 spans 14 amino acids. V lost 0 bases and J lost 1, with 6 bases in between. The CDR3 DNA reads as TGTGCCAGCAGTTACTCGCCCAGTAACTATGGCTACACCTTC. Encoded protein: CASSYSPSNYGYTF.

The chain has TRBV19 and TRBJ2-3; D is perhaps TRBD2 (6 bases). V dropped 2 bases and J dropped 2 bases, with 8 bases sitting between them. CDR1 is LNHDA and CDR2 is SQIVND in the germline V gene (reference sequence). The CDR3 contains 14 residues. The CDR3 reads CASSIRLVTDTQYF. For the CDR3, the DNA is TGTGCCAGTAGTATACGACTAGTCACAGATACGCAGTATTTT.

The J gene is TRBJ2-7, the V gene TRBV25-1, with 7 bases that match TRBD1. This CDR3 spans 13 amino acids. The V segment lost 4 bases and the J segment 3 bases; nucleotides outside the gene matches: 3. Germline CDR1 MGHDK, CDR2 SYGVNS. CDR3: CASSGDSYYEQYF. The CDR3, as DNA: TGTGCCAGCAGTGGGGACAGTTACTACGAGCAGTACTTC.

V usage is TRBV4-1 and J usage is TRBJ1-5; weak D call: TRBD1 (5 bases). The CDR3 loop spans 13 amino acids. Germline lookup yields CDR1 MGHRA and CDR2 YSYEKL. Trimming took off 2 bases at V and 7 bases at J, with 9 bases between the two ends. The CDR3 region is CASSQQGWQPQHF. Written as DNA, the CDR3 is TGCGCCAGCAGCCAACAGGGTTGGCAGCCCCAGCATTTT.